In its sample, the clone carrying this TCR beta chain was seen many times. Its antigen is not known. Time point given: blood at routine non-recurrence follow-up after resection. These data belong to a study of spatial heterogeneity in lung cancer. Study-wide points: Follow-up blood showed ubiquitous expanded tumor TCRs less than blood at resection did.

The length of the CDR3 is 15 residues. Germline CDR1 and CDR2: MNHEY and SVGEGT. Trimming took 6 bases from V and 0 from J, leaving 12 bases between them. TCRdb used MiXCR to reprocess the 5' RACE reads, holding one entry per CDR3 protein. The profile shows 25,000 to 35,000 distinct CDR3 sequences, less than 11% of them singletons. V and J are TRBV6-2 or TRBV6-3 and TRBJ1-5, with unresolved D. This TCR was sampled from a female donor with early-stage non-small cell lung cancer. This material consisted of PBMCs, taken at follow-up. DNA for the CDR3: TGTGCCAGCAGCTCAGTAGCCTATAGCAATCAGCCCCAGCATTTT. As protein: CASSSVAYSNQPQHF.